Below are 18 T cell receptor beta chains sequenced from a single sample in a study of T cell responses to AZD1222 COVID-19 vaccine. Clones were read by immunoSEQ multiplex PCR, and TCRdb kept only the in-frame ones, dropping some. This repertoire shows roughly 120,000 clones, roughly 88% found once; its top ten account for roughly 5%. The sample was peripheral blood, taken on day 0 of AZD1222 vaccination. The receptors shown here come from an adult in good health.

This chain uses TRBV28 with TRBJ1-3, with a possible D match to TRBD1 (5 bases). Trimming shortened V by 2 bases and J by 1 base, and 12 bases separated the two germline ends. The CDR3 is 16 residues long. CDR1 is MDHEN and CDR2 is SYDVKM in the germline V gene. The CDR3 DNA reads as TGTGCCAGCAGTTTAGTAGGGGCGCAGTCTGGAAACACCATATATTTT. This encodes CASSLVGAQSGNTIYF.

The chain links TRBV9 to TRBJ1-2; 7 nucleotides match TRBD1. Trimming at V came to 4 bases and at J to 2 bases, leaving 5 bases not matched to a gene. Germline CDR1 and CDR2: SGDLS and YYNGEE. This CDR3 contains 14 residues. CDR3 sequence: CASSSRTGNYGYTF. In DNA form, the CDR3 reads TGTGCCAGCAGCTCCCGGACAGGCAACTATGGCTACACCTTC.

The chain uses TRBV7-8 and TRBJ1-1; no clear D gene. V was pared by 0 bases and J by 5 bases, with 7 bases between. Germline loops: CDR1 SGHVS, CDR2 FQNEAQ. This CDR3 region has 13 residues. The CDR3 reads CASSLAGWTEAFF. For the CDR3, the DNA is TGTGCCAGCAGCTTAGCGGGGTGGACTGAAGCTTTCTTT.

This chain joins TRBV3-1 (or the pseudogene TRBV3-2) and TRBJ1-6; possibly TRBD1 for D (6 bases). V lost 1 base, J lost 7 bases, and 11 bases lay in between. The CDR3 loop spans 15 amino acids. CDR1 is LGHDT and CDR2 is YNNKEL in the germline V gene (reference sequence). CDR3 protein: CASSQGGHQNSPLHF. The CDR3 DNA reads TGTGCCAGCAGCCAAGGGGGACACCAAAATTCACCCCTCCACTTT.

CDR3 DNA sequence: TGTGCCAGCAAACCTACGACAGGATTCACAGATACGCAGTATTTT. This gives the protein CASKPTTGFTDTQYF. The chain couples TRBV7-2 to TRBJ2-3, with D tentatively TRBD1 (6 bases). Trimming took 7 bases from V and 2 from J, leaving 16 bases between them. CDR3 length: 15 residues. Germline CDR1 is SGHTA and CDR2 is FQGNSA.

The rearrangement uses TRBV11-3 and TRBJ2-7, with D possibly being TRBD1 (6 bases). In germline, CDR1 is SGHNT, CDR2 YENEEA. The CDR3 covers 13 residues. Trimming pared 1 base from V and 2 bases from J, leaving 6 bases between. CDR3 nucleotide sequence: TGTGCCAGCAGCTTAGGGACAGCCTACGAGCAGTACTTC. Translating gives CASSLGTAYEQYF.

The CDR3: CSVSGANSYEQYF. The CDR3 nucleotides are TGCAGTGTTAGTGGGGCCAACTCCTACGAGCAGTACTTC. The chain is built from TRBV20-1 and TRBJ2-7, with a possible D match to TRBD1 (5 bases). Trimming removed 7 bases at V and 0 bases at J, with 13 bases between. CDR3 length: 13 residues. Germline V gives CDR1 DFQATT, CDR2 SNEGSKA (reference sequence).

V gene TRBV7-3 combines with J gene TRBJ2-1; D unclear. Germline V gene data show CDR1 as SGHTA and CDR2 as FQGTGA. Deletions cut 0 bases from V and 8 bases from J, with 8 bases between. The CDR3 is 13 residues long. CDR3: CASSLTPGDEQFF. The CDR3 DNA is TGTGCCAGCAGCTTAACCCCCGGAGATGAGCAGTTCTTC.

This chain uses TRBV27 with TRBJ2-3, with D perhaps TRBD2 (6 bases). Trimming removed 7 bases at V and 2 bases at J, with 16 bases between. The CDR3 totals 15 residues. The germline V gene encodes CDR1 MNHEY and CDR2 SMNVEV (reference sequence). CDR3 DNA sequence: TGTGCCAGCAAGGGACGGGACTCTTTCACAGATACGCAGTATTTT. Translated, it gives CASKGRDSFTDTQYF.

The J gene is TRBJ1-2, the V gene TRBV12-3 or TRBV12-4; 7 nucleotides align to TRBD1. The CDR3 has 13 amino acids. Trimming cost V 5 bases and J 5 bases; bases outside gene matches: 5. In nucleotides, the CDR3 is TGTGCCAGCAGTAAGGGGGCTGGGTATGGCTACACCTTC. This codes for CASSKGAGYGYTF.

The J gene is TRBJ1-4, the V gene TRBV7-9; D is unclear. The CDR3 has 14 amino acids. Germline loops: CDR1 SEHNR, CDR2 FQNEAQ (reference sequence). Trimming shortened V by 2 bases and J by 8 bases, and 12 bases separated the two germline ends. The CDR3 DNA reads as TGTGCCAGCAGCTTAAAACCAGTTGGAGAAAAACTGTTTTTT. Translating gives CASSLKPVGEKLFF.

The CDR3 protein is CASSLYTSGGGNEQYF. DNA of the CDR3: TGTGCCAGCTCACTGTACACTAGCGGGGGAGGAAACGAGCAGTACTTC. The chain uses TRBV18 and TRBJ2-7; TRBD2 matches 11 bases. After removal of 4 bases from V and 5 bases from J, the junction contained 10 bases not matched to a gene. The CDR3 spans 16 residues. CDR1 and CDR2 from the germline V gene are KGHSH and LQKENI.

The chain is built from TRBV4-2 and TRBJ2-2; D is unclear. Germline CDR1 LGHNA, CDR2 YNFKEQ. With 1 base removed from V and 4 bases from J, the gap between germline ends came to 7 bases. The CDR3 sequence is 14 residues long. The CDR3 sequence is CASSQGSSTGELFF. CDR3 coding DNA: TGTGCCAGCAGCCAAGGAAGTAGCACCGGGGAGCTGTTTTTT.

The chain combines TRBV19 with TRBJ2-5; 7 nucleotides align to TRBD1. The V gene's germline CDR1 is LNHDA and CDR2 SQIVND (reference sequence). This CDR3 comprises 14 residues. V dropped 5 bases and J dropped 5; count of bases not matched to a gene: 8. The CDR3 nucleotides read TGTGCCAGTAGTCTATTCGGACAGGTTGAGACCCAGTACTTC. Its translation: CASSLFGQVETQYF.

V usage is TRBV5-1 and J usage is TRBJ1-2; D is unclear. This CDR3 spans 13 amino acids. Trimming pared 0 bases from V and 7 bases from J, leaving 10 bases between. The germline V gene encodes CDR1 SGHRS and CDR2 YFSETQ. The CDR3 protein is CASSLVDMGGYTF. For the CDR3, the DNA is TGCGCCAGCAGCTTGGTGGATATGGGTGGCTACACCTTC.

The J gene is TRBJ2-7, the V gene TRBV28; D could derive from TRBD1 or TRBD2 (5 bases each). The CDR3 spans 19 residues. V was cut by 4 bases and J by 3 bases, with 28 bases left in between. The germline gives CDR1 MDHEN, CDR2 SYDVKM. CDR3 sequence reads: CASSSPFPTGTHRYYEQYF. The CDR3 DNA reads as TGTGCCAGCAGTTCTCCGTTTCCCACTGGGACGCATCGATACTACGAGCAGTACTTC.

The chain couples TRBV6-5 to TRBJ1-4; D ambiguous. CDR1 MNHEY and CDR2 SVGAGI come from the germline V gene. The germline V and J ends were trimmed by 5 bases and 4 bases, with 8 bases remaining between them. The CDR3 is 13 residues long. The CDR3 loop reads CASSLNLNEKLFF. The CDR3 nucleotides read TGTGCCAGCAGTCTCAACCTTAATGAAAAACTGTTTTTT.

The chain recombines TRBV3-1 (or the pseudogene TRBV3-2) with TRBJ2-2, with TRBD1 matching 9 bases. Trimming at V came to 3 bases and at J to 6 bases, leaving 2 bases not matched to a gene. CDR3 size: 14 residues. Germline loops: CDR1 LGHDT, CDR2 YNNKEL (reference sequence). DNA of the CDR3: TGTGCCAGCAGCCATGGGACAGGGTCCGGGGAGCTGTTTTTT. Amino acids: CASSHGTGSGELFF.